These 32 T cell receptor beta chains originate from one sample sequenced in a study of cytomegalovirus exposure and HLA in healthy donors. The primer mix had 60 Vbeta and 13 Jbeta primers. Generated by immunoSEQ multiplex PCR, the TCRdb table keeps only in-frame clones and is missing some. The top ten clones hold 0.6% to 0.65% of a sample with 200,000 or so clones, approximately 82% of them seen once. Sequencing used PBMCs. The receptors were gathered from a man between 18 and 35 years old in good health and CMV-seronegative.

The chain links TRBV6-1 to TRBJ2-7; possibly TRBD2 for D (6 bases). The V and J ends lost 6 bases and 5 bases respectively, with 17 bases between them. The V gene's germline CDR1 is MNHNS and CDR2 SASEGT. The CDR3 runs to 14 residues. Here the CDR3 DNA reads TGTGCCAGCAGGGACTACAAGAATAACGACGAGCAGTACTTC. It specifies CASRDYKNNDEQYF.

There are a few counts of this clone. This sequence joins TRBV28 and TRBJ2-3, with D possibly being TRBD1 (6 bases). Deletions cut 1 base from V and 3 bases from J, with 8 bases between. CDR3 length: 14 residues. Germline V gene lookup returns CDR1 MDHEN and CDR2 SYDVKM. The CDR3 nucleotides are TGTGCCAGCAGTTTATTGGGACAAACAGATACGCAGTATTTT. Encoded protein: CASSLLGQTDTQYF.

The chain recombines TRBV7-3 with TRBJ2-3; TRBD2 might be the D (5 bases). CDR1 and CDR2 (germline): SGHTA, FQGTGA. The CDR3 runs to 13 residues. The ends were cut back, 2 bases at V and 6 bases at J, with 9 bases in the middle. CDR3 protein: CASSLDYGDTQYF. The CDR3 DNA reads TGTGCCAGCAGCTTAGACTACGGGGATACGCAGTATTTT.

The rearrangement uses TRBV7-2 and TRBJ1-2; D might be TRBD1 (6 bases). The germline V gene encodes CDR1 SGHTA and CDR2 FQGNSA. Trimming cost V 0 bases and J 2 bases, with 16 bases left between them. This CDR3 is built from 17 residues. The CDR3 bases are TGTGCCAGCAGCTTAGCCTCCCGACTACAGGGAAACTATGGCTACACCTTC. Translated, it gives CASSLASRLQGNYGYTF.

The chain couples TRBV5-1 to TRBJ2-5; possible D gene TRBD2, 6 bases. Germline CDR1 SGHRS, CDR2 YFSETQ. Trimming left V 0 bases short and J 2 bases short, with 11 bases between. The CDR3 extends over 15 amino acids. The CDR3 here is CASSLVGSGQETQYF. DNA of the CDR3: TGCGCCAGCAGCTTGGTAGGGAGCGGGCAAGAGACCCAGTACTTC.

The chain recombines TRBV7-8 with TRBJ2-1; TRBD2 is a possible D gene (5 bases). This CDR3 contains 16 residues. Trimming removed 3 bases from V and 4 bases from J, with 16 bases in between. CDR1 and CDR2 (germline): SGHVS, FQNEAQ. The CDR3 protein is CASSFDRGSRYNEQFF. CDR3 bases: TGTGCCAGCAGCTTTGATAGAGGGAGTAGATACAATGAGCAGTTCTTC.

V and J are TRBV19 and TRBJ1-2, with 7 nucleotides matching TRBD1. V was clipped by 4 bases and J by 5 bases; unmatched bases: 7. The V gene's germline CDR1 is LNHDA and CDR2 SQIVND (reference sequence). CDR3 length: 14 residues. The CDR3 here is CASSNAGQVYGYTF. The CDR3 nucleotides are TGTGCCAGTAGTAATGCCGGACAGGTTTATGGCTACACCTTC.

The V gene is TRBV11-3, the J gene TRBJ2-1; D is undetermined. The CDR3 totals 13 residues. Between the trimmed V and J ends, which lost 1 base and 4 bases, there was a span of 5 bases. Germline V CDR1 and CDR2: SGHNT, YENEEA. In DNA form, the CDR3 reads TGTGCCAGCAGCTTAGCCAGTTACAATGAGCAGTTCTTC. Translation gives CASSLASYNEQFF.

This chain uses TRBV5-1 with TRBJ2-3; D perhaps matches TRBD1 (6 bases). This CDR3 has 16 amino acids. CDR1 is SGHRS, CDR2 YFSETQ, per germline. With 1 base removed from V and 0 bases from J, the gap between germline ends came to 12 bases. The CDR3 nucleotides read TGCGCCAGCAGCTTGTGGACAGCCGCTAGCACAGATACGCAGTATTTT. Translating gives CASSLWTAASTDTQYF.

V gene TRBV6-5 combines with J gene TRBJ2-5, with 7 bases identical to TRBD2. Germline-derived CDR1 and CDR2 are MNHEY and SVGAGI. V dropped 7 bases and J dropped 4; count of bases not matched to a gene: 12. There are 15 residues in the CDR3. As DNA, the CDR3 is TGTGCCAGCAATCCGCTTAGCGGGCTTAGAGAGACCCAGTACTTC. Its protein product is CASNPLSGLRETQYF.

A single count supports this clone. The rearrangement uses TRBV19 and TRBJ2-7; 7 nucleotides align to TRBD1. CDR1 and CDR2 (germline): LNHDA, SQIVND (reference sequence). With 2 bases clipped from V and 0 bases from J, the junction kept 7 bases outside the gene matches. The CDR3 runs to 16 residues. This CDR3 is CASSITPTGFSYEQYF. The CDR3 bases are TGTGCCAGTAGTATAACTCCGACAGGGTTCTCCTACGAGCAGTACTTC.

V and J are TRBV7-2 and TRBJ1-1; D is ambiguous. The CDR3 is 13 amino acids. Germline loops: CDR1 SGHTA, CDR2 FQGNSA. Trimming shortened V by 3 bases and J by 0 bases, and 5 bases separated the two germline ends. CDR3 in DNA: TGTGCCAGCAGCTTGCAGATGAACACTGAAGCTTTCTTT. It translates to CASSLQMNTEAFF.

CDR3 protein: CASSLPGSRGYTF. Here the CDR3 DNA reads TGTGCCAGCAGTTTACCGGGATCTAGGGGCTACACCTTC. This chain links TRBV28 with TRBJ1-2; no firm D call. The germline CDR1 and CDR2 sequences are MDHEN and SYDVKM. The CDR3 is made up of 13 amino acids. V lost 2 bases and J lost 8, with 12 bases in between.

The chain links TRBV2 to TRBJ2-7, with D uncertain. The CDR3 runs 12 residues. Trimming shortened V by 4 bases and J by 3 bases, and 7 bases separated the two germline ends. Looked up from germline, CDR1 is SNHLY and CDR2 is FYNNEI. The CDR3 sequence: CASSVEVYEQYF. Here the CDR3 DNA reads TGTGCCAGCAGTGTAGAGGTCTACGAGCAGTACTTC.

This clone has just one count. This chain uses TRBV7-2 with TRBJ2-7; 9 bases agree with TRBD1. CDR1 is SGHTA, CDR2 FQGNSA, per germline. The V gene end was trimmed by 1 base and the J gene end by 2 bases; junction bases not matched to a gene: 6. The CDR3 totals 16 residues. The CDR3 region is CASSLVQGQGAYEQYF. As DNA, the CDR3 is TGTGCCAGCAGCTTAGTTCAGGGACAGGGAGCCTACGAGCAGTACTTC.

This chain links TRBV29-1 with TRBJ2-5; 10 nucleotides line up with TRBD2. The V segment lost 4 bases and the J segment 5 bases; nucleotides outside the gene matches: 7. The CDR3 covers 14 residues. Germline-derived CDR1 and CDR2 are SQVTM and ANQGSEA. CDR3 coding DNA: TGCAGCGTTGGGCCTAGCGGGAGCTGGGAGACCCAGTACTTC. Protein sequence: CSVGPSGSWETQYF.

The chain carries TRBV15 and TRBJ2-1; 9 bases align to TRBD2. The CDR3 totals 16 residues. The J segment lost 6 bases and the V segment lost 1 base, leaving 7 bases of the junction unmatched. In germline, CDR1 is LNHNV, CDR2 YYDKDF (reference sequence). The DNA for the CDR3 is TGTGCCACCAGCAGAGGGCGGGAGGGATTCGGCAATGAGCAGTTCTTC. Translation: CATSRGREGFGNEQFF.

V gene TRBV7-9 combines with J gene TRBJ2-7; 8 bases are a match to TRBD1. The CDR3 covers 16 residues. Per germline, CDR1 SEHNR and CDR2 FQNEAQ (reference sequence). J was trimmed by 3 bases and V by 0 bases; bases with no gene match: 7. This chain's CDR3 is CASSLAGQGAYYEQYF. CDR3 nucleotides: TGTGCCAGCAGCTTAGCGGGTCAGGGGGCTTACTACGAGCAGTACTTC.

This clone turned up a few times. The chain uses TRBV19 and TRBJ2-3; 7 bases are a match to TRBD1. The CDR3 runs to 15 residues. Germline values: CDR1 LNHDA, CDR2 SQIVND (reference sequence). V lost 4 bases to trimming and J lost 3 bases; unmatched junction nucleotides: 7. The CDR3 here is CASSTRQGGTDTQYF. The CDR3 bases are TGTGCCAGTAGTACTAGACAGGGCGGTACAGATACGCAGTATTTT.

This chain links TRBV2 with TRBJ1-2; 11 nucleotides match TRBD1. CDR3 length: 14 amino acids. Germline assignment: CDR1 SNHLY and CDR2 FYNNEI. Trimming took 6 bases from V and 4 from J; bases not matched to a gene: 4. CDR3 residues: CASRRTGGFYGYTF. DNA of the CDR3: TGTGCCAGCAGGAGGACAGGGGGCTTCTATGGCTACACCTTC.

The V call is TRBV5-4, the J call TRBJ2-7; 7 bases are shared with TRBD2. Germline trimming cut 0 bases from V and 6 bases from J; bases unmatched to any gene: 9. CDR3 length equals 15 residues. From germline, CDR1 is SGHNT and CDR2 YYREEE (reference sequence). The CDR3 nucleotides are TGTGCCAGCAGCTTGGGGCATGTAGCGGGTAGCGAGCAGTACTTC. This encodes CASSLGHVAGSEQYF.

V gene TRBV18 combines with J gene TRBJ2-1; 8 nucleotides match TRBD2. This CDR3 has 19 residues. Germline CDR1 is KGHSH and CDR2 is LQKENI. The junction had 13 bases not matched to a gene; V was cut back by 3 bases and J by 0 bases. The chain's CDR3 is CASSPRRSGSPNSYNEQFF. CDR3 nucleotides: TGTGCCAGCTCACCCCGAAGGAGCGGGAGTCCGAACTCCTACAATGAGCAGTTCTTC.

V and J are TRBV30 and TRBJ2-2, with D perhaps TRBD2 (6 bases). The germline gives CDR1 GTSNPN, CDR2 SVGIG (reference sequence). Deletions cut 3 bases from V and 5 bases from J, with 13 bases between. There are 14 residues in the CDR3. In DNA form, the CDR3 reads TGTGCCTGGAGCGGACTAAGGCTAACCGGGGAGCTGTTTTTT. Residues: CAWSGLRLTGELFF. Variable domain in full (rest from reference TRBV30 and TRBJ2-2): SQTIHQWPATLVQPVGSPLSLECTVEGTSNPNLYWYRQAAGRGLQLLFYSVGIGQISSEVPQNLSASRPQDRQFILSSKKLLLSDSGFYLCAWSGLRLTGELFFGEGSRLTVL.

This clone was seen more than once but under ten times. The CDR3 coding sequence is TGTGCCAGCTCACAGACGACAGGGCTCACCGGGGAGCTGTTTTTT. Encoded protein: CASSQTTGLTGELFF. The V gene is TRBV18, the J gene TRBJ2-2; 7 positions agree with TRBD1. The CDR3 has 15 amino acids. V shed 4 bases and J 4 bases; nucleotides not matched to a gene: 6. Per the germline V gene, CDR1 is KGHSH and CDR2 is LQKENI. Full variable domain (remainder filled in from reference TRBV18 and TRBJ2-2): NAGVMQNPRHLVRRRGQEARLRCSPMKGHSHVYWYRQLPEEGLKFMVYLQKENIIDESGMPKERFSAEFPKEGPSILRIQQVVRGDSAAYFCASSQTTGLTGELFFGEGSRLTVL.

V usage is TRBV15 and J usage is TRBJ1-5; TRBD1 aligns across 8 bases. Trimming took 5 bases from V and 0 from J; bases not matched to a gene: 9. The CDR3 loop spans 17 amino acids. The germline gives CDR1 LNHNV, CDR2 YYDKDF (reference sequence). The CDR3 nucleotides read TGTGCCACCAGCGCAGGGGGCGTATTATATAGCAATCAGCCCCAGCATTTT. Residues: CATSAGGVLYSNQPQHF.

Details on this clone: An end of the junction differs from the germline gene, which may be a read error. The V and J genes are TRBV7-9 and TRBJ2-3, with a tentative D call TRBD2 (6 bases). Germline V gene data show CDR1 as SEHNR and CDR2 as FQNEAQ (reference sequence). The CDR3 spans 15 residues. CDR3 residues: CSSQWAGTSTDTQYF. DNA of the CDR3: TGTTCCAGCCAGTGGGCGGGAACTAGCACAGATACGCAGTATTTT.

This rearrangement joins TRBV7-8 to TRBJ2-3; the match to TRBD1 covers 9 bases. The CDR3 contains 16 residues. Trimming cost V 5 bases and J 8 bases; bases outside gene matches: 14. The germline CDR1 and CDR2 sequences are SGHVS and FQNEAQ. This chain's CDR3 is CASSLRDREITFTQYF. The CDR3 DNA reads TGTGCCAGCAGCCTCCGGGACAGGGAGATCACATTTACGCAGTATTTT.

The chain uses TRBV2 and TRBJ2-7; 10 bases line up with TRBD2. Germline CDR1 is SNHLY and CDR2 is FYNNEI. The CDR3 length is 14 residues. V was clipped by 6 bases and J by 5 bases; unmatched bases: 7. The CDR3 DNA follows: TGTGCCAGCAGGATACTAGCGGGAATGAACGAGCAGTACTTC. Its protein product is CASRILAGMNEQYF.

V usage is TRBV28 and J usage is TRBJ2-1; 11 bases align to TRBD2. The CDR3 runs to 14 residues. After removal of 5 bases from V and 9 bases from J, the junction contained 6 bases not matched to a gene. CDR1 MDHEN and CDR2 SYDVKM come from the germline V gene. The CDR3 reads CASSRTSGRAEQFF. CDR3 DNA: TGTGCCAGCAGTAGGACTAGCGGGCGGGCTGAGCAGTTCTTC.

V usage is TRBV6-5 and J usage is TRBJ1-6, with D perhaps TRBD1 (6 bases). Germline-derived CDR1 and CDR2 are MNHEY and SVGAGI. The CDR3 totals 15 residues. V was shortened by 6 bases and J by 6 bases, with 15 bases between the two germline ends. The CDR3 protein is CASSRGGWLNSPLHF. The DNA of the CDR3 is TGTGCCAGCAGCCGCGGGGGCTGGCTTAATTCACCCCTCCACTTT.

This rearrangement joins TRBV9 to TRBJ2-2; tentatively, D is TRBD2 (5 bases). Germline CDR1 reads SGDLS; CDR2 reads YYNGEE. The CDR3 has 13 amino acids. Trimming stripped 6 bases from V and 4 bases from J, with 10 bases between. CDR3 nucleotides: TGTGCCAGCAATATGGGGAGCACCGGGGAGCTGTTTTTT. This codes for CASNMGSTGELFF.

The DNA for the CDR3 is TGTGCCAGCAGTTACTCGGGGACAGGGGAACAGCCCCAGCATTTT. Amino acid sequence: CASSYSGTGEQPQHF. The chain employs TRBV6-5 and TRBJ1-5; 10 bases are a match to TRBD1. J lost 7 bases, V lost 0 bases, and 3 bases had no gene match. The germline CDR1 and CDR2 sequences are MNHEY and SVGAGI. CDR3 length equals 15 residues.